The 5 T cell receptor beta chains given below trace back to one sample, sequenced in a study of blood T cell repertoires in COVID-19. Measured with immunoSEQ multiplex PCR; TCRdb has only the in-frame clones, and not every one. The repertoire includes approximately 250,000 clones, roughly 84% of them detected once, and 7.5% to 9% sits in the top ten. Sample: peripheral blood. All receptors derive from a human donor in a cohort sampled during active COVID-19.

V gene TRBV6-6 combines with J gene TRBJ1-2; TRBD1 matches 7 bases. V was clipped by 5 bases and J by 8 bases; unmatched bases: 5. Germline CDR1 reads MNHNY; CDR2 reads SVGAGI (reference sequence). The length of the CDR3 is 12 residues. The CDR3 DNA is TGTGCCAGCAGTATTACGGGACAGGGCTACACCTTC. The encoded protein is CASSITGQGYTF.

The gene calls are TRBV7-9 and TRBJ2-1; maybe TRBD1 (5 bases). V was trimmed by 5 bases and J by 4 bases, leaving 9 bases between them. Germline CDR1 SEHNR, CDR2 FQNEAQ (reference sequence). This CDR3 spans 13 amino acids. The CDR3 nucleotides read TGTGCCAGCAGCCATGACAGTTACAATGAGCAGTTCTTC. This translates into CASSHDSYNEQFF. Drawing the rest from reference TRBV7-9 and TRBJ2-1, the complete variable domain is DTGVSQNPRHKITKRGQNVTFRCDPISEHNRLYWYRQTLGQGPEFLTYFQNEAQLEKSRLLSDRFSAERPKGSFSTLEIQRTEQGDSAMYLCASSHDSYNEQFFGPGTRLTVL.

This clone occurred once. The genes are TRBV6-2 or TRBV6-3 and TRBJ2-3; TRBD2 might be the D (6 bases). The CDR3 totals 13 residues. The ends were cut back, 5 bases at V and 2 bases at J, with 8 bases in the middle. CDR1 is MNHEY and CDR2 is SVGEGT in the germline V gene. The DNA for the CDR3 is TGTGCCAGCAGTCGGGACTTCACAGATACGCAGTATTTT. It is translated as CASSRDFTDTQYF.

The chain joins TRBV5-1 to TRBJ1-2; 11 bases fit TRBD1. V lost 2 bases, J lost 3 bases, and 6 bases stayed unmatched. Looked up from germline, CDR1 is SGHRS and CDR2 is YFSETQ. This CDR3 spans 16 amino acids. The chain's CDR3 is CASSLSPGQGDYGYTF. CDR3 DNA sequence: TGCGCCAGCAGCTTATCCCCGGGACAGGGGGACTATGGCTACACCTTC.

This clone has more than one count but fewer than ten. The chain couples TRBV4-2 to TRBJ2-1, with a tentative D call TRBD2 (6 bases). Germline CDR1 and CDR2: LGHNA and YNFKEQ. Trimming took 4 bases from V and 2 from J, leaving 18 bases between them. The CDR3 totals 17 residues. DNA of the CDR3: TGTGCCAGCAGCCCCTCACAGGACTACTCCACCTACAATGAGCAGTTCTTC. Protein product: CASSPSQDYSTYNEQFF.